This is a list of T cell receptor beta chains from one sample in a study of cytomegalovirus exposure and HLA in healthy donors. Here immunoSEQ multiplex PCR was the method, and the copy in TCRdb shows in-frame clones only, minus some. The sample yields 140,000 to 150,000 clones, roughly four fifths seen once. Sequencing input: PBMCs. These receptors all come from an older woman in good health and CMV-seropositive. The CDR3 runs from the conserved cysteine through the conserved F or W. A D gene is named only where the DNA matches it firmly. Size is omitted from some rows. Given values are once, few, many or a class for expanded clones.

CDR3 protein,CDR3 DNA,V gene,clone size,D gene,J gene
CASSLGSTSPRFF,TGTGCCAGCAGCTTAGGGTCGACTAGCCCCCGGTTCTTC,TRBV11-2,.,TRBD2,TRBJ2-1
CSVRTGQAANYGYTF,TGCAGCGTTCGGACAGGCCAAGCAGCTAACTATGGCTACACCTTC,TRBV29-1,.,TRBD1,TRBJ1-2
CASRGGRTDTQYF,TGTGCCAGCAGGGGGGGGCGCACAGATACGCAGTATTTT,TRBV2,once,.,TRBJ2-3
CASSFRGQETQYF,TGTGCCAGCAGCTTCAGGGGGCAGGAGACCCAGTACTTC,TRBV5-4,.,TRBD1,TRBJ2-5
CASSSQGVGETQYF,TGTGCCAGCAGTAGTCAGGGGGTAGGAGAGACCCAGTACTTC,TRBV7-9,once,TRBD1,TRBJ2-5
CASSKEGGRWRAEQFF,TGTGCCAGCAGCAAAGAGGGAGGTAGGTGGCGAGCTGAGCAGTTCTTC,TRBV21-1,.,.,TRBJ2-1
CATSRGDRIYGYTF,TGTGCCACCAGCAGAGGGGACAGAATATATGGCTACACCTTC,TRBV15,.,TRBD1,TRBJ1-2
CASSSFGQKETQYF,TGTGCCAGCAGCTCATTCGGACAGAAAGAGACCCAGTACTTC,TRBV7-3,.,.,TRBJ2-5
CASSRERDLTYEQYF,TGTGCCAGCAGCCGAGAGCGGGATCTAACCTACGAGCAGTACTTC,TRBV5-5,.,TRBD2,TRBJ2-7
CARSLGQGAYGYTF,TGTGCCAGAAGCTTGGGACAGGGGGCCTATGGCTACACCTTC,TRBV7-5,.,.,TRBJ1-2
CASSRLAGGRVYNEQFF,TGTGCCAGCAGCCGACTAGCGGGAGGGCGGGTCTACAATGAGCAGTTCTTC,TRBV28,.,TRBD2,TRBJ2-1
CSAPGQRDYNEQFF,TGCAGCGCCCCCGGCCAGCGGGATTACAATGAGCAGTTCTTC,TRBV29-1,.,TRBD2,TRBJ2-1
CASSPSSGDTGELFF,TGTGCCAGCAGCCCCTCTAGCGGAGACACCGGGGAGCTGTTTTTT,TRBV7-2,.,TRBD2,TRBJ2-2
CASSKALPRNRERDPRAAQYF,TGTGCCAGCAGCAAAGCGCTTCCTCGAAACCGGGAAAGGGATCCGAGAGCGGCCCAGTACTTC,TRBV21-1,.,.,TRBJ2-5
CASSLEPGVRVQYF,TGTGCCAGCAGCTTAGAGCCGGGAGTCCGAGTGCAGTACTTC,TRBV7-8,.,.,TRBJ2-7
CASSVDKDREGNQPQHF,TGTGCCAGCAGCGTAGATAAGGACAGGGAGGGCAATCAGCCCCAGCATTTT,TRBV9,.,TRBD1,TRBJ1-5
CASSVPGQGSGYTF,TGTGCCAGCAGTGTACCGGGACAGGGGTCGGGCTACACCTTC,TRBV28,.,TRBD1,TRBJ1-2
CATSRDYGGYEQYF,TGTGCCACCAGCAGAGATTATGGCGGCTACGAGCAGTACTTC,TRBV15,.,.,TRBJ2-7
CASSIDRGSGEQYF,TGTGCCAGTAGTATCGACAGGGGTTCTGGCGAGCAGTACTTC,TRBV19,.,TRBD1,TRBJ2-7
CASNNDYRAGGETQYF,TGTGCCAGCAACAACGATTACAGGGCTGGGGGAGAGACCCAGTACTTC,TRBV9,.,.,TRBJ2-5
CASSPRGEGYNEQFF,TGTGCCAGCAGCCCCCGGGGGGAAGGCTACAATGAGCAGTTCTTC,TRBV9,few,TRBD2,TRBJ2-1
CASSLARTTPGTQYF,TGTGCCAGCAGCTTAGCGCGAACTACCCCTGGGACCCAGTACTTC,TRBV7-8,few,.,TRBJ2-5
CASSENRNQPQHF,TGCGCCAGCAGCGAAAACAGGAATCAGCCCCAGCATTTT,TRBV10-2,.,.,TRBJ1-5
CASSFGQSTEAFF,TGTGCCAGCAGCTTCGGACAGAGCACTGAAGCTTTCTTT,TRBV7-2,.,.,TRBJ1-1
CASSLAGGPLNEQFF,TGTGCCAGCAGCTTAGCGGGAGGGCCGCTGAATGAGCAGTTCTTC,TRBV7-9,.,TRBD2,TRBJ2-1
CASSEWSDNGEQYF,TGTGCCAGCAGTGAATGGTCGGACAACGGCGAGCAGTACTTC,TRBV25-1,once,.,TRBJ2-7
CASSWTSGKPYEQYF,TGTGCCAGCAGTTGGACTAGCGGAAAACCCTACGAGCAGTACTTC,TRBV27,.,TRBD2,TRBJ2-7
CASSLSTGGSDTQYF,TGTGCCAGCAGCTTAAGTACGGGTGGCTCGGATACGCAGTATTTT,TRBV13,.,.,TRBJ2-3
CASSLAGGAGETQYF,TGCGCCAGCAGCTTGGCCGGGGGGGCAGGGGAGACCCAGTACTTC,TRBV5-1,.,TRBD2,TRBJ2-5
CASSQGGGDRQYF,TGTGCCAGCAGCCAAGGGGGAGGGGATAGGCAGTACTTC,TRBV4-2,few,TRBD2,TRBJ2-7
CASKGTGDHEQYF,TGTGCCAGCAAAGGGACAGGGGACCACGAGCAGTACTTC,TRBV2,few,TRBD1,TRBJ2-7
CASNRDRSYEQYF,TGTGCCAGCAATAGGGACAGAAGCTACGAGCAGTACTTC,TRBV11-2,.,TRBD1,TRBJ2-7
CSVEDGLGNEQFF,TGCAGCGTTGAAGATGGTCTCGGGAATGAGCAGTTCTTC,TRBV29-1,.,.,TRBJ2-1
CASSISAGGTYEQYF,TGTGCCAGTAGTATATCGGCGGGAGGGACCTACGAGCAGTACTTC,TRBV19,.,TRBD2,TRBJ2-7
CAWSTISRASGRNNEQFF,TGTGCCTGGAGTACCATCTCCCGGGCTAGCGGGCGGAACAATGAGCAGTTCTTC,TRBV30,.,TRBD2,TRBJ2-1
CASSPQGLNTGELFF,TGTGCCAGCAGCCCTCAGGGGCTAAACACCGGGGAGCTGTTTTTT,TRBV9,.,.,TRBJ2-2
CARSGQGGFF,TGTGCCAGATCGGGACAGGGAGGGTTCTTC,TRBV5-8,once,TRBD1,TRBJ2-1
CASSLETSEQYF,TGTGCCAGCAGCTTAGAAACGAGCGAGCAGTACTTC,TRBV7-9,.,.,TRBJ2-7
CSVEGRGNANYGYTF,TGCAGCGTTGAAGGTCGGGGGAATGCTAACTATGGCTACACCTTC,TRBV29-1,.,.,TRBJ1-2
CASSLVGGAETQYF,TGCGCCAGCAGCCTGGTAGGAGGGGCGGAGACCCAGTACTTC,TRBV5-1,.,.,TRBJ2-5
CASSEADGTAYEQYF,TGTGCCAGCAGTGAAGCGGACGGGACAGCCTACGAGCAGTACTTC,TRBV6-1,few,TRBD1,TRBJ2-7